These 24 T cell receptor beta chains came from one sample sequenced in a study of blood T cells in healthy people across ages (dated by TCRdb to 2014 to 2015). The receptor library was made with 5' RACE. Instrument on record: Illumina HiSeq 2500. A second PCR of about 6 to 12 cycles was run with a J-beta primer mix and a sample-barcoded 5' primer. TCRdb's own reprocessing of the public reads used fastp at Q25 and MiXCR and kept productive beta chains. Each CDR3 protein gets just one entry, which takes the most common genes and DNA from the rows behind it. The sample profile shows under 2 million distinct CDR3 sequences; 30% to 40% of them were found once. The biggest ten clones account for roughly 10% of the sample. The source material was blood. The receptors derive from a woman in her thirties in good health.

The chain links TRBV20-1 to TRBJ2-3; no clear D. V was trimmed by 4 bases and J by 2 bases, leaving 7 bases between them. Germline CDR1 and CDR2: DFQATT and SNEGSKA (reference sequence). The CDR3 contains 12 residues. The CDR3 sequence: CSAMEFTDTQYF. CDR3 in DNA: TGCAGTGCTATGGAGTTCACAGATACGCAGTATTTT.

This clonotype was counted a few times. This chain joins TRBV20-1 and TRBJ1-6; 8 positions match TRBD1. This CDR3 contains 14 residues. Germline CDR1 reads DFQATT; CDR2 reads SNEGSKA (reference sequence). J gave up 6 bases and V 5 bases, and 6 bases lay outside the gene matches. The DNA for the CDR3 is TGCAGTGCTTGGACAGGGATTAGTAATTCACCCCTCCACTTT. Translation gives CSAWTGISNSPLHF.

The chain links TRBV30 to TRBJ2-5; 9 nucleotides align to TRBD2. The CDR3 sequence is 12 residues long. Germline CDR1 reads GTSNPN; CDR2 reads SVGIG (reference sequence). V lost 5 bases, J lost 6 bases, and 4 bases stayed unmatched. CDR3 coding DNA: TGTGCCTGGGAGGCGGGAGGGAAGACCCAGTACTTC. Its translation is CAWEAGGKTQYF.

The chain has TRBV30 and TRBJ2-3; D is unclear. V lost 1 base, J lost 5 bases, and 4 bases lay in between. The CDR3 spans 11 residues. Germline V gene lookup returns CDR1 GTSNPN and CDR2 SVGIG (reference sequence). The CDR3 region is CAWSAGDTQYF. The CDR3 nucleotides are TGTGCCTGGAGTGCAGGAGATACGCAGTATTTT.

The chain uses TRBV7-6 and TRBJ2-7; D perhaps matches TRBD2 (6 bases). The V end was cut by 0 bases, the J end by 4 bases, with 13 bases between. The CDR3 has 15 amino acids. The germline V gene encodes CDR1 SGHVS and CDR2 FNYEAQ. CDR3 DNA sequence: TGTGCCAGCAGCTTAGCGGGGGAAGGAGGGTACGAGCAGTACTTC. Its translation: CASSLAGEGGYEQYF.

There are a few counts of this clonotype. The rearrangement joins TRBV7-8 to TRBJ2-7, with 11 bases identical to TRBD2. J lost 4 bases, V lost 4 bases, and 6 bases had no gene match. The CDR3 runs 15 residues. Germline assignment: CDR1 SGHVS and CDR2 FQNEAQ. The chain's CDR3 is CASSSILAGEYEQYF. The CDR3 DNA reads TGTGCCAGCAGCTCGATACTAGCGGGAGAGTACGAGCAGTACTTC.

This chain joins TRBV25-1 and TRBJ1-4; 8 bases match TRBD1. The V segment lost 2 bases and the J segment 8 bases; nucleotides outside the gene matches: 7. This CDR3 region has 15 residues. Germline V CDR1 and CDR2: MGHDK, SYGVNS. CDR3 nucleotide sequence: TGTGCCAGCAGTGAAAGGACAGGGCGAGGAGAAAAACTGTTTTTT. Translation: CASSERTGRGEKLFF.

Comment on this clonotype: Germline is not matched at one junction end, which may reflect a read error. The chain is built from TRBV5-6 and TRBJ2-3; tentatively, D is TRBD1 or TRBD2 (6 bases each). CDR1 and CDR2 (germline): SGHDT, YYEEEE. The CDR3 loop spans 15 amino acids. The DNA of the CDR3 is TGTGACAGCAGCCCCTCCGGGGGCGGGGTAGATACGCAGTATTTT. Protein sequence: CDSSPSGGGVDTQYF.

The V gene is TRBV6-6, the J gene TRBJ1-1; a possible D gene is TRBD1 (5 bases). Trimming removed 5 bases from V and 1 base from J, with 14 bases in between. The germline gives CDR1 MNHNY, CDR2 SVGAGI (reference sequence). The CDR3 consists of 15 residues. The CDR3 region is CASSAQGAANTEAFF. DNA for the CDR3: TGTGCCAGCAGTGCCCAGGGTGCGGCGAACACTGAAGCTTTCTTT.

The chain couples TRBV27 to TRBJ1-2; D not certain. The CDR3 covers 14 residues. The V gene lost 3 bases and the J gene lost 8 bases, with 16 bases spanning the gap. Germline V gene data show CDR1 as MNHEY and CDR2 as SMNVEV (reference sequence). In DNA, the CDR3 is TGTGCCAGCAGTTTGGGTGGAGGCGTGGGCGGCTACACCTTC. Amino acids: CASSLGGGVGGYTF.

This clonotype was detected a few times. J is TRBJ2-4 and V is TRBV20-1, with a weak D call TRBD2 (6 bases). TRBJ2-7 explains the end of the DNA better; the J call may be wrong. The CDR3 has 14 residues. Per the germline V gene, CDR1 is DFQATT and CDR2 is SNEGSKA (reference sequence). DNA of the CDR3: TGCAGTGCCCGAGGGCCGGGAGTAGGTGACGAGCAGTACTTC. As protein: CSARGPGVGDEQYF.

The chain links TRBV20-1 to TRBJ2-3; maybe TRBD1 (5 bases). The length of the CDR3 is 14 residues. V was trimmed by 3 bases and J by 5 bases, leaving 15 bases between them. The germline V gene encodes CDR1 DFQATT and CDR2 SNEGSKA (reference sequence). The CDR3 DNA reads TGCAGTGCTAGTCTGGGCAGGGCGCGAGATACGCAGTATTTT. Residues: CSASLGRARDTQYF.

The table lists this clonotype with many counts. The CDR3 nucleotides read TGCAGCGTTGAAGAGTCGTCGGGGGAGACCCAGTACTTC. This gives the protein CSVEESSGETQYF. The gene calls are TRBV29-1 and TRBJ2-5; the D gene is possibly TRBD2 (5 bases). Germline V CDR1 and CDR2: SQVTM, ANQGSEA. V was trimmed by 0 bases and J by 5 bases, leaving 10 bases between them. CDR3 length: 13 amino acids.

As concerns this clonotype: Possible read error: a much larger clone is one base away. The chain has TRBV12-3 or TRBV12-4 and TRBJ2-6, with TRBD1 matching over 10 bases. There are 18 residues in the CDR3. CDR3: CASSAGTGDNSGANALTF. The CDR3 DNA reads TGTGCCAGCAGTGCTGGGACAGGGGATAACTCTGGGGCCAACGCCCTGACTTTC.

Regarding this clonotype: A junction end diverges from the germline sequence, so it may reflect a read error. The V gene is TRBV4-1, the J gene TRBJ1-4; D gene ambiguous. This CDR3 comprises 16 residues. CDR1 MGHRA and CDR2 YSYEKL come from the germline V gene. CDR3 loop: CASNQEQRPREEKLFF. In DNA, the CDR3 is TGCGCCAGCAACCAAGAACAACGTCCGAGGGAGGAAAAACTGTTTTTT.

The chain joins TRBV15 to TRBJ2-4, with 7 bases lining up with TRBD2. Trimming took 4 bases from V and 15 from J; bases not matched to a gene: 12. Germline V gene lookup returns CDR1 LNHNV and CDR2 YYDKDF (reference sequence). This CDR3 comprises 13 residues. The DNA for the CDR3 is TGTGCCACCAGCAAAATAGCGGGCCTCCAGCGGTACTTC. Its protein product is CATSKIAGLQRYF.

This clonotype was picked up a small number of times. The rearrangement links TRBV15 to TRBJ2-3, with 9 bases lining up with TRBD2. Germline CDR1 is LNHNV and CDR2 is YYDKDF (reference sequence). The CDR3 totals 15 residues. With 5 bases clipped from V and 4 bases from J, the junction kept 7 bases outside the gene matches. CDR3 nucleotides: TGTGCCACCAGCTATAGCGGGAGCGGGGCAGATACGCAGTATTTT. Translated: CATSYSGSGADTQYF.

The V and J genes are TRBV27 and TRBJ1-2; no clear D. CDR3 size: 12 residues. The germline CDR1 and CDR2 sequences are MNHEY and SMNVEV (reference sequence). With 5 bases removed from V and 8 bases from J, the gap between germline ends came to 12 bases. CDR3 nucleotide sequence: TGTGCCAGCAGTACCGGGTACGGGGGCTACACCTTC. This translates into CASSTGYGGYTF.

In its sample, this clonotype was seen many times. The rearrangement links TRBV20-1 to TRBJ1-5, with D maybe TRBD1 (5 bases). Germline CDR1 and CDR2: DFQATT and SNEGSKA (reference sequence). The CDR3 is made up of 14 amino acids. The V gene lost 2 bases and the J gene lost 2 bases, with 10 bases spanning the gap. CDR3 residues: CSARPGTGNQPQHF. CDR3 coding DNA: TGCAGTGCTAGACCAGGGACCGGCAATCAGCCCCAGCATTTT.

This clonotype was recorded a few times. This chain connects TRBV7-6 to TRBJ2-7; 12 bases agree with TRBD1. The V and J ends lost 6 bases and 9 bases, in that order; junction bases with no gene match: 9. Germline CDR1 SGHVS, CDR2 FNYEAQ. The CDR3 contains 14 residues. CDR3 sequence (DNA): TGTGCCAGCAGTTTGGGACAGGGGGCGCGGGGGCAGTACTTC. Its protein is CASSLGQGARGQYF. The full variable domain, its missing parts supplied by reference TRBV7-6 and TRBJ2-7, is GAGVSQSPRYKVTKRGQDVALRCDPISGHVSLYWYRQALGQGPEFLTYFNYEAQQDKSGLPNDRFSAERPEGSISTLTIQRTEQRDSAMYRCASSLGQGARGQYFGPGTRLTVT.

This clonotype was seen once. V is TRBV20-1 and J is TRBJ1-1, with D perhaps matching TRBD1 (5 bases). Deletions cut 5 bases from V and 1 base from J, with 11 bases between. Germline values: CDR1 DFQATT, CDR2 SNEGSKA (reference sequence). The CDR3 is 13 amino acids. This CDR3 is CSAHTGSNTEAFF. The CDR3 coding sequence is TGCAGTGCTCACACAGGATCGAACACTGAAGCTTTCTTT.

The chain employs TRBV21-1 and TRBJ2-5. TRBV21-1 is marked as a pseudogene. The CDR3 contains 13 residues. CDR3 in amino acids: CASSDRRRDEQHF. For the CDR3, the DNA is TGTGCCAGCAGCGACCGACGACGCGACGAGCAGCACTTC.

The chain couples TRBV9 to TRBJ2-3; D ambiguous. Germline CDR1 reads SGDLS; CDR2 reads YYNGEE. Trimming removed 0 bases at V and 1 base at J, with 12 bases between. The CDR3 is made up of 16 amino acids. As DNA, the CDR3 is TGTGCCAGCAGCGTAGCCCATGGTTTGCGCACAGATACGCAGTATTTT. Protein product: CASSVAHGLRTDTQYF.

This rearrangement joins TRBV6-1 to TRBJ1-5, with no clear D. CDR1 MNHNS and CDR2 SASEGT come from the germline V gene. This CDR3 has 13 residues. Trimming pared 0 bases from V and 4 bases from J, leaving 4 bases between. CDR3 DNA sequence: TGTGCCAGCAGTGAAGCGGGGAATCAGCCCCAGCATTTT. The encoded protein is CASSEAGNQPQHF.